Below are 23 T cell receptor beta chains sequenced from a single sample in a study of T cell responses to AZD1222 COVID-19 vaccine. Sequencing used immunoSEQ multiplex PCR; TCRdb keeps in-frame clones, though not all of them. The repertoire holds roughly 80,000 clones, just under 90% seen once, with more than 5% in the top ten. The material was peripheral blood, obtained on day 0 of AZD1222 vaccination. The receptor source for this set is an adult in good health.

This clone was detected once. DNA of the CDR3: TGTGCCAGCAGCTTAGCAGGAGGAAATGAGCAGTACTTC. Translating it yields CASSLAGGNEQYF. This chain links TRBV7-9 with TRBJ2-7, with D perhaps TRBD2 (5 bases). V was shortened by 0 bases and J by 7 bases, with 10 bases between the two germline ends. CDR1 and CDR2 (germline): SEHNR, FQNEAQ (reference sequence). The CDR3 has 13 amino acids.

The CDR3 here is CASRNGHYTTNEKLFF. In nucleotides, the CDR3 is TGTGCCAGTAGGAATGGACACTATACAACTAATGAAAAACTGTTTTTT. This chain joins TRBV19 and TRBJ1-4, with a tentative D call TRBD1 (5 bases). The CDR3 is 16 residues long. Trimming left V 6 bases short and J 0 bases short, with 14 bases between. Germline V gene data show CDR1 as LNHDA and CDR2 as SQIVND (reference sequence).

The chain links TRBV4-3 to TRBJ1-1; 7 nucleotides agree with TRBD1. CDR1 and CDR2 (germline): LGHNA, YSLEER. This CDR3 contains 14 residues. J was trimmed by 3 bases and V by 4 bases; bases with no gene match: 5. DNA of the CDR3: TGCGCCAGCAGCCCCGGACAGGAGCACACTGAAGCTTTCTTT. Encoded protein: CASSPGQEHTEAFF.

This clone was seen only once. This sequence joins TRBV12-3 or TRBV12-4 and TRBJ1-1; D possibly corresponds to TRBD1 (5 bases). Trimming stripped 3 bases from V and 9 bases from J, with 11 bases between. The CDR3 has 12 amino acids. The CDR3 DNA is TGTGCCAGCAGTTTGGGGCAGAGGAAAGCTTTCTTT. Protein: CASSLGQRKAFF.

The CDR3 DNA sequence: TGTGCCAGCAGTGACCCACCCGGCTCCGAGCAGTACTTC. Its translation is CASSDPPGSEQYF. This chain uses TRBV6-1 with TRBJ2-7; D not resolved. The V end lost 3 bases, the J end lost 6 bases, and 12 bases lay between the germline ends. The CDR3 has 13 residues. The V gene's germline CDR1 is MNHNS and CDR2 SASEGT.

The CDR3 spells CASSLTGDLRYTF. CDR3 DNA: TGTGCCAGCAGCCTGACAGGTGATTTGCGCTACACCTTC. V is TRBV2 and J is TRBJ1-2; TRBD1 might be the D (6 bases). Per the germline V gene, CDR1 is SNHLY and CDR2 is FYNNEI. The length of the CDR3 is 13 residues. V was clipped by 6 bases and J by 9 bases, with 17 bases between them.

This chain links TRBV7-9 with TRBJ2-3, with 9 bases fitting TRBD2. The V gene's germline CDR1 is SEHNR and CDR2 FQNEAQ (reference sequence). The CDR3 loop spans 17 amino acids. J was trimmed by 6 bases and V by 2 bases; bases with no gene match: 12. The CDR3 reads CASSLKRGAGQADTQYF. CDR3 sequence (DNA): TGTGCCAGCAGCTTAAAGCGGGGGGCAGGACAAGCGGATACGCAGTATTTT.

V gene TRBV28 combines with J gene TRBJ1-3, with a tentative D call TRBD1 (6 bases). V was shortened by 2 bases and J by 2 bases, with 7 bases between the two germline ends. CDR3 size: 14 residues. Looked up from germline, CDR1 is MDHEN and CDR2 is SYDVKM. CDR3 amino acids: CASSLGGAGNTIYF. CDR3 in DNA: TGTGCCAGCAGTTTAGGGGGCGCTGGAAACACCATATATTTT.

The chain combines TRBV19 with TRBJ1-2, with TRBD1 matching over 7 bases. The J segment lost 8 bases and the V segment lost 4 bases, leaving 4 bases of the junction unmatched. The CDR3 covers 12 residues. Germline CDR1 LNHDA, CDR2 SQIVND (reference sequence). CDR3: CASSKDRRGYTF. CDR3 sequence (DNA): TGTGCCAGTAGTAAGGACAGGAGAGGCTACACCTTC.

The V and J genes are TRBV7-6 and TRBJ2-2; 12 nucleotides match TRBD2. J gave up 4 bases and V 3 bases, and 6 bases lay outside the gene matches. The CDR3 extends over 17 amino acids. CDR1 and CDR2 from the germline V gene are SGHVS and FNYEAQ. The CDR3 protein is CASSFLAGGPGTGELFF. CDR3 coding DNA: TGTGCCAGCAGCTTCCTAGCGGGGGGGCCGGGCACCGGGGAGCTGTTTTTT.

The genes are TRBV6-5 and TRBJ2-2, with D uncertain. V shed 2 bases and J shed 6 bases, with 7 bases lying between them. In germline, CDR1 is MNHEY, CDR2 SVGAGI. The CDR3 has 13 residues. The CDR3 sequence is CASSYLWSGELFF. The DNA for the CDR3 is TGTGCCAGCAGTTACCTCTGGTCCGGGGAGCTGTTTTTT.

The chain couples TRBV7-9 to TRBJ1-2, with TRBD1 as a possible D gene (5 bases). V lost 5 bases to trimming and J lost 2 bases, with 6 bases between them. The CDR3 is 12 residues long. Germline lookup yields CDR1 SEHNR and CDR2 FQNEAQ (reference sequence). The DNA of the CDR3 is TGTGCCAGCAGCCAGGGAAACTATGGCTACACCTTC. Amino acids: CASSQGNYGYTF.

The gene calls are TRBV7-9 and TRBJ2-7, with D unresolved. The CDR3 runs 13 residues. Trimming shortened V by 8 bases and J by 2 bases, and 13 bases separated the two germline ends. Germline lookup yields CDR1 SEHNR and CDR2 FQNEAQ (reference sequence). The CDR3: CASGRMTPYEQYF. The CDR3 DNA is TGTGCCAGCGGCCGGATGACCCCCTACGAGCAGTACTTC.

The V gene is TRBV14, the J gene TRBJ2-7; D assignment may be TRBD1 or TRBD2 (5 bases each). Trimming cost V 4 bases and J 7 bases, with 17 bases left between them. The CDR3 has 14 amino acids. CDR1 is SGHDN and CDR2 is FVKESK in the germline V gene. The CDR3 DNA is TGTGCCAGCAGCCCGTTGGGGACCCGGGGAGAGCAGTACTTC. Translated, it gives CASSPLGTRGEQYF.

CDR3 DNA: TGTGCCAGCAGCGGCCTTGGACTAGGATCCGGGGAGCTGTTTTTT. Protein product: CASSGLGLGSGELFF. V gene TRBV11-2 combines with J gene TRBJ2-2; the match to TRBD2 covers 7 bases. There are 15 residues in the CDR3. The V and J ends lost 5 bases and 6 bases, in that order; junction bases with no gene match: 9. From germline, CDR1 is SGHAT and CDR2 FQNNGV.

This clone has just one count. The J gene is TRBJ1-5, the V gene TRBV4-1; D is unresolved. The CDR3 covers 13 residues. V was shortened by 0 bases and J by 0 bases, with 0 bases between the two germline ends. The V gene's germline CDR1 is MGHRA and CDR2 YSYEKL. DNA of the CDR3: TGCGCCAGCAGCCAAGATAGCAATCAGCCCCAGCATTTT. Amino acid sequence: CASSQDSNQPQHF.

For the CDR3, the DNA is TGTGCCAGCAGCACAATTGCGGGGGGCTACGAGCAGTACTTC. This sequence encodes CASSTIAGGYEQYF. This chain uses TRBV9 with TRBJ2-7, with 8 bases aligning to TRBD2. The germline gives CDR1 SGDLS, CDR2 YYNGEE. The CDR3 consists of 14 residues. The trim removed 4 bases at V and 3 bases at J, leaving 6 bases unmatched. Combining the CDR3 with reference TRBV9 and TRBJ2-7 gives the whole variable domain DSGVTQTPKHLITATGQRVTLRCSPRSGDLSVYWYQQSLDQGLQFLIQYYNGEERAKGNILERFSAQQFPDLHSELNLSSLELGDSALYFCASSTIAGGYEQYFGPGTRLTVT.

The rearrangement uses TRBV6-5 and TRBJ1-2; TRBD1 agrees at 9 bases. The CDR3 sequence is 15 residues long. Germline V gene data show CDR1 as MNHEY and CDR2 as SVGAGI. After removal of 5 bases from V and 3 bases from J, the junction contained 7 bases not matched to a gene. CDR3: CASSRTRDRDYGYTF. The CDR3 DNA is TGTGCCAGCAGTCGAACGCGGGACAGGGACTATGGCTACACCTTC.

As DNA, the CDR3 is TGTGCCAGCAGCTACGAGGTATACACTGAAGCTTTCTTT. It specifies CASSYEVYTEAFF. This sequence joins TRBV7-8 and TRBJ1-1, with D hard to call. This CDR3 is 13 amino acids long. Trimming cost V 4 bases and J 3 bases, with 9 bases left between them. Germline CDR1 reads SGHVS; CDR2 reads FQNEAQ. Combining the CDR3 with reference TRBV7-8 and TRBJ1-1 gives the whole variable domain GAGVSQSPRYKVAKRGQDVALRCDPISGHVSLFWYQQALGQGPEFLTYFQNEAQLDKSGLPSDRFFAERPEGSVSTLKIQRTQQEDSAVYLCASSYEVYTEAFFGQGTRLTVV.

The J gene is TRBJ1-6, the V gene TRBV19, with TRBD1 matching 7 bases. This CDR3 has 14 residues. V lost 10 bases, J lost 7 bases, and 10 bases stayed unmatched. Per germline, CDR1 LNHDA and CDR2 SQIVND (reference sequence). The CDR3 bases are TGTGCCACCCGAGGGGGGGACAGAAATTCACCCCTCCACTTT. Translating it yields CATRGGDRNSPLHF. Together with reference TRBV19 and TRBJ1-6, the CDR3 gives the full variable domain: DGGITQSPKYLFRKEGQNVTLSCEQNLNHDAMYWYRQDPGQGLRLIYYSQIVNDFQKGDIAEGYSVSREKKESFPLTVTSAQKNPTAFYLCATRGGDRNSPLHFGNGTRLTVT.

The V and J genes are TRBV25-1 and TRBJ1-3, with a possible D match to TRBD1 (6 bases). This CDR3 has 15 residues. V lost 4 bases to trimming and J lost 3 bases, with 13 bases between them. Germline values: CDR1 MGHDK, CDR2 SYGVNS. DNA for the CDR3: TGTGCCAGCAGTGCGACCCAGGGGTATGGAAACACCATATATTTT. It encodes CASSATQGYGNTIYF.

This clone was recorded a few times. The V call is TRBV11-2, the J call TRBJ1-1, with no clear D. From germline, CDR1 is SGHAT and CDR2 FQNNGV. The CDR3 consists of 15 residues. Trimming left V 8 bases short and J 0 bases short, with 16 bases between. In nucleotides, the CDR3 is TGTGCCAGCCGACGAGTCAGAGGACTGAACACTGAAGCTTTCTTT. This codes for CASRRVRGLNTEAFF. Drawing the rest from reference TRBV11-2 and TRBJ1-1, the complete variable domain is EAGVAQSPRYKIIEKRQSVAFWCNPISGHATLYWYQQILGQGPKLLIQFQNNGVVDDSQLPKDRFSAERLKGVDSTLKIQPAKLEDSAVYLCASRRVRGLNTEAFFGQGTRLTVV.

This chain uses TRBV4-1 with TRBJ1-1; 9 positions match TRBD1. The CDR3 spans 15 residues. Germline values: CDR1 MGHRA, CDR2 YSYEKL. Trimming removed 2 bases from V and 6 bases from J; junction bases left unmatched: 7. In DNA form, the CDR3 reads TGCGCCAGCAGCCAACCGGGACAGGGCGTCCCTGAAGCTTTCTTT. This gives the protein CASSQPGQGVPEAFF.